The clone carrying this T cell receptor beta chain appeared many times. Its specificity is not known. This record belongs to a study of blood T cells in healthy people across ages. A sample-barcoded 5' primer and a J-beta primer mix were used in a second PCR of roughly 7 to 11 cycles. Every sample returned 2.5 million or more CDR3-containing paired-end reads. Using its own MiXCR run on the 5' RACE reads, TCRdb lists one record per CDR3 protein. The sample gives 550,000 to 650,000 distinct CDR3 sequences, about 30% of which show up once; about a sixth is in the top ten. CDR1 and CDR2 (germline): SGHAT, FQDESV (reference sequence). This CDR3 region has 16 residues. J was trimmed by 2 bases and V by 5 bases; bases with no gene match: 9. Isolated per sample were at least 6 million PBMCs. Findings and limits, study-wide: Per-million-T-cell TCR beta diversity fell roughly linearly with age. Estimates of diversity drawn from one million T cells were considered underestimates.

The specimen was blood. The sequence was obtained from an elderly woman in good health. This chain links TRBV11-1 with TRBJ2-3, with 8 bases lining up with TRBD2. The CDR3 protein is CASSQRRGASTDTQYF. In DNA, the CDR3 is TGTGCCAGCAGCCAAAGGCGGGGGGCCTCCACAGATACGCAGTATTTT.